This section outlines one TCR beta chain sequence together with its context. These data belong to a study of blood T cell repertoires in COVID-19. Study background: The United States, Italy and Spain provided the acute and convalescent COVID-19 samples. In each case, the material was cDNA or gDNA derived from T cells, B-cell-depleted T cells, or PBMCs.

The V end lost 7 bases, the J end lost 7 bases, and 10 bases lay between the germline ends. Germline values: CDR1 SNHLY, CDR2 FYNNEI. The CDR3 has 11 amino acids. Authors' methods: Counts of nucleated cells, estimated from reference gene primer amplification, were obtained. Method: immunoSEQ multiplex PCR; TCRdb's copy keeps in-frame clones and lacks some. That table furnishes V, J and clone size, whereas the DNA furnished D and trimming. The sample carries roughly 80,000 clones, around 83% recorded once. This rearrangement joins TRBV2 to TRBJ1-2; perhaps TRBD1 as D (5 bases). This receptor was obtained from a human donor in a cohort sampled during active COVID-19. Sequenced material: peripheral blood. The CDR3 sequence is CASKRTTGYTF. Here the CDR3 DNA reads TGTGCCAGCAAACGGACAACTGGCTACACCTTC.